The 5 T cell receptor beta chains presented below share a single source sample, sequenced in a study of Ad26.COV2.S vaccination and SARS-CoV-2 variants. The assay was immunoSEQ multiplex PCR, and TCRdb's table has in-frame clones only and misses some. The profile shows around 320,000 clones, roughly 80% of them singletons. Sample treatment: about 20 received Ad26.COV2.S at low or high dose, single or two shots; 5 received placebo; per-sample allocation not given. Sampling happened 63 days after the first vaccine or placebo injection. This specimen was peripheral blood, taken in a trial of Ad26.COV2.S vaccine versus placebo. These receptors were collected from a person between 18 and 65 years old who received the Ad26.COV2.S COVID-19 vaccine or a placebo.

This chain joins TRBV27 and TRBJ2-1; the D is unclear. The CDR3 runs to 11 residues. Germline lookup yields CDR1 MNHEY and CDR2 SMNVEV (reference sequence). The V end was cut by 2 bases, the J end by 8 bases, with 4 bases between. The CDR3 DNA is TGTGCCAGCAGTTTAGGGGATGAGCAGTTCTTC. Translating it yields CASSLGDEQFF.

The chain carries TRBV28 and TRBJ1-5; D is unresolved. The CDR3 is 16 residues long. Germline V gene sequence: CDR1 MDHEN, CDR2 SYDVKM. V was clipped by 5 bases and J by 2 bases, with 16 bases between them. CDR3 coding DNA: TGTGCCAGCAGTCCACCCGGGCCTCGGGGCAATCAGCCCCAGCATTTT. Translating it yields CASSPPGPRGNQPQHF.

This rearrangement joins TRBV6-4 to TRBJ1-5; 7 bases align to TRBD1. The J segment lost 4 bases and the V segment lost 2 bases, leaving 8 bases of the junction unmatched. This CDR3 is built from 16 residues. Germline V gene data show CDR1 as MRHNA and CDR2 as SNTAGT. The CDR3 coding sequence is TGTGCCAGCAGTGACCCCCAAGGGGACAGTAATCAGCCCCAGCATTTT. Translation gives CASSDPQGDSNQPQHF.

The J gene is TRBJ2-7, the V gene TRBV10-3; no definite D call. V was pared by 10 bases and J by 6 bases, with 10 bases between. This CDR3 comprises 10 residues. CDR1 and CDR2 from the germline V gene are ENHRY and SYGVKD. The chain's CDR3 is CATRNGEQYF. In DNA form, the CDR3 reads TGTGCCACCCGAAATGGCGAGCAGTACTTC.

This sequence joins TRBV9 and TRBJ1-1, with TRBD1 matching 9 bases. The CDR3 runs 15 residues. Trimming at V came to 2 bases and at J to 0 bases, leaving 2 bases not matched to a gene. Germline assignment: CDR1 SGDLS and CDR2 YYNGEE. The DNA of the CDR3 is TGTGCCAGCAGCGTCACAGGGGGCTTGAACACTGAAGCTTTCTTT. It specifies CASSVTGGLNTEAFF. The variable domain in full, with the rest retrieved from reference TRBV9 and TRBJ1-1, is DSGVTQTPKHLITATGQRVTLRCSPRSGDLSVYWYQQSLDQGLQFLIQYYNGEERAKGNILERFSAQQFPDLHSELNLSSLELGDSALYFCASSVTGGLNTEAFFGQGTRLTVV.